Listed below are T cell receptor beta chains from one sample, sequenced in a study of cytomegalovirus exposure and HLA in healthy donors. The protocol was immunoSEQ multiplex PCR, while the TCRdb copy is restricted to in-frame clones and leaves out a portion. The sample carries 90,000 or so clones, 60% to 85% recorded once. What was sequenced was PBMCs. All receptors come from a boy aged 5-17 years in good health and CMV-seronegative. CDR3s include the opening cysteine and the closing phenylalanine or tryptophan. The order of the fields is V gene, clone size, D gene, J gene, CDR3 DNA, CDR3 protein. D genes are given only for firm matches. The listing skips clone size in some rows; elsewhere it reads once, few, many or a size class.

>TRBV7-2|.|TRBD2|TRBJ2-1
TGTGCCAGCAGCTGGGGGGGCGGGAGGGGCTACAATGAGCAGTTCTTC
CASSWGGGRGYNEQFF
>TRBV5-1|.|TRBD1|TRBJ1-2
TGCGCCAGCAGCACCGGGACAGGGATAATCTATGGCTACACCTTC
CASSTGTGIIYGYTF
>TRBV28|.|.|TRBJ2-7
TGTGCCAGCAGTTCAACCAGAGGGGGAAACACCTACGAGCAGTACTTC
CASSSTRGGNTYEQYF
>TRBV7-8|once|.|TRBJ2-6
TGTGCCAGCAGCTTAGTTGGAGGGGCCGGGGCCAACGTCCTGACTTTC
CASSLVGGAGANVLTF
>TRBV6-5|.|TRBD1|TRBJ1-5
TGTGCCAGCAGCCGACAGGGAGGCAATCAGCCCCAGCATTTT
CASSRQGGNQPQHF
>TRBV6-6|.|.|TRBJ1-1
TGTGCCAGCAGGGACAGATACACTGAAGCTTTCTTT
CASRDRYTEAFF
>TRBV25-1|.|TRBD1|TRBJ2-5
TGTGCCAGCAGTGAATCCGGACAGGGGGTTGGGGAGACCCAGTACTTC
CASSESGQGVGETQYF
>TRBV15|once|.|TRBJ2-7
TGTGCCACCGGGGCCGCGGGGAGCTCCTACGAGCAGTACTTC
CATGAAGSSYEQYF
>TRBV7-7|.|TRBD2|TRBJ2-7
TGTGCCAGCAGCTTAAATTCTAGCGGGAGGGCCTTGTACGAGCAGTACTTC
CASSLNSSGRALYEQYF
>TRBV6-6|.|.|TRBJ2-1
TGTGCCAGCAGTTATCAGTCCCCCCCCCAATACAATGAGCAGTTCTTC
CASSYQSPPQYNEQFF
>TRBV2|.|.|TRBJ2-2
TGTGCCAGCAGTGAAATGGAGGTCGGGGAGCTGTTTTTT
CASSEMEVGELFF
>TRBV9|few|.|TRBJ2-2
TGTGCCAGCAGCCTAGACTCGGGGACCGGGGAGCTGTTTTTT
CASSLDSGTGELFF
>TRBV30|.|.|TRBJ1-5
TGTGCCTGGTGGCCACAGGTTAGCAATCAGCCCCAGCATTTT
CAWWPQVSNQPQHF
>TRBV6-1|.|TRBD1|TRBJ1-4
TGTGCCAGCAGATCACAGGGGCCTTATGAAAAACTGTTTTTT
CASRSQGPYEKLFF
>TRBV18|.|.|TRBJ1-5
TGTGCCAGCTCACCGCAGGGCAGCAATCAGCCCCAGCATTTT
CASSPQGSNQPQHF
>TRBV7-2|.|.|TRBJ2-5
TGTGCCAGCAGCGACTCCTTCGCGGAGACCCAGTACTTC
CASSDSFAETQYF
>TRBV4-3|.|.|TRBJ2-2
TGCGCCAGCAGCCAAGATTCGACAAGAACCGGGGAGCTGTTTTTT
CASSQDSTRTGELFF
>TRBV28|medium-sized|TRBD1|TRBJ2-2
TGTGCCAGCAGTGGGAGGACAGGGGCCTTCGGGGAGCTGTTTTTT
CASSGRTGAFGELFF
>TRBV19|.|TRBD1|TRBJ1-2
TGTGCCAGTACGGGACAGGGGGCATATGGCTACACCTTC
CASTGQGAYGYTF